The table lists the clone carrying this T cell receptor beta chain with a few counts. Its cognate antigen is unknown. The entirety of the isolated RNA underwent reverse transcription, so expressed TCRB transcripts were sequenced. Method: immunoSEQ multiplex PCR; TCRdb's copy keeps in-frame clones and lacks some. Counted here are 200,000 to 300,000 clones, around an eighth occurring once; the ten biggest clones make up around 0.03%. This sample stems from a study of beta chain features in type 1 diabetes. Findings and caveats of the study: Moderate yet significant TCRB CDR3 shortening was seen in Type 1 diabetes patients in all four CD4+ subsets. Researchers reported that naive, central memory and Treg TCRB repertoires appeared more similar in patients than in healthy donors. In patients and controls equally, PCR might favor templates that are shorter.

Looked up from germline, CDR1 is SGHTA and CDR2 is FQGNSA. The V and J ends lost 5 bases and 1 base respectively, with 14 bases between them. The CDR3 sequence is 15 residues long. Over 95% purity was reached by all sorted populations. V gene TRBV7-2 combines with J gene TRBJ1-1; D possibly corresponds to TRBD1 (5 bases). The TCR comes from a woman aged 40 to 50 in good health. The sample taken for sequencing was naive CD4+ T cells from blood. For the CDR3, the DNA is TGTGCCAGCAGCATACGGGGCGGGGGGAACACTGAAGCTTTCTTT. Residues: CASSIRGGGNTEAFF.